This TCR beta chain originates from a study of blood T cell repertoires in COVID-19. Study overall: Material from acute and convalescent COVID-19 was sourced from the United States, Italy and Spain. T cells, B-cell-depleted T cells, or PBMCs supplied cDNA or gDNA.

Original handling: Amplification of reference gene primers was used by the study to estimate nucleated cell counts. Some clones are missing from TCRdb's copy, which holds only in-frame ones; the method was immunoSEQ multiplex PCR. From that table come the V and J calls and clone size; the DNA was used to work out D and trimming. The sample includes around 60,000 clones, 80% to 95% of them seen just once. V shed 1 base and J 4 bases; nucleotides not matched to a gene: 7. Germline V lookup: CDR1 SGDLS, CDR2 YYNGEE. CDR3 length: 16 amino acids. Sequences were obtained from peripheral blood. The chain employs TRBV9 and TRBJ1-4; 7 bases line up with TRBD1. The sequence was collected from a man aged 45 to 65 with active COVID-19. CDR3 DNA sequence: TGTGCCAGCAGCGTATCAGGGGGATCCTTTAATGAAAAACTGTTTTTT. Amino acid sequence: CASSVSGGSFNEKLFF.